This T cell receptor (beta chain) was documented in a study of blood T cell repertoires in COVID-19. Study-wide context: Italy, Spain and the United States were the sources of the convalescent and acute COVID-19 samples. T cells, B-cell-depleted T cells, or PBMCs provided the cDNA or gDNA that served as material.

In the original analysis: The assay estimated nucleated cells by amplifying reference gene primers. Here immunoSEQ multiplex PCR was the method, and the copy in TCRdb shows in-frame clones only, minus some. For V, J and clone size, that table is used; D and trimming come from the DNA. The sample holds 300,000 to 350,000 clones; 70% to 90% are singletons and the top ten take 1.5% to 2%. Seattle-derived patients entered the study during active infection and were followed longitudinally. The CDR3 runs 14 residues. The V end lost 3 bases, the J end lost 4 bases, and 10 bases lay between the germline ends. Germline V gene lookup returns CDR1 SGHVS and CDR2 FQNEAQ.

This TCR was recovered from a woman aged 25 to 39 with COVID-19, enrolled during active disease. Sequenced material: peripheral blood. V usage is TRBV7-8 and J usage is TRBJ2-1; perhaps TRBD2 as D (5 bases). DNA for the CDR3: TGTGCCAGCAGCTTCCGGGGTATATACAATGAGCAGTTCTTC. Protein: CASSFRGIYNEQFF.